The 5 T cell receptor beta chains below were found in one sample sequenced in a study of T cell responses to AZD1222 COVID-19 vaccine. Only in-frame clones appear in the TCRdb table, and some are missing; sequencing was by immunoSEQ multiplex PCR. Among 180,000 or so clones, approximately 90% were seen once, and the ten largest hold 2.5% to 3%. Source: peripheral blood, taken on day 0 of AZD1222 vaccination. The receptors here all came from an adult in good health.

V is TRBV3-1 (or the pseudogene TRBV3-2) and J is TRBJ1-1; unclear D gene. The ends were cut back, 4 bases at V and 0 bases at J, with 9 bases in the middle. This CDR3 is 14 amino acids long. Germline V gives CDR1 LGHDT, CDR2 YNNKEL (reference sequence). CDR3 in DNA: TGTGCCAGCAGCCGAGCACGGGTGAACACTGAAGCTTTCTTT. It is translated as CASSRARVNTEAFF.

This clone turned up a few times. The chain uses TRBV27 and TRBJ2-2, with D possibly TRBD1 on 6 matching bases. The CDR3 loop spans 14 amino acids. V was cut by 5 bases and J by 6 bases, with 13 bases left in between. Germline V gene sequence: CDR1 MNHEY, CDR2 SMNVEV (reference sequence). Here the CDR3 DNA reads TGTGCCAGCAGTGCCACACAGGGAGCCGGGGAGCTGTTTTTT. It yields the protein CASSATQGAGELFF.

DNA of the CDR3: TGTGCCAGTAGTATTACTAGCGGGAGGGCAGATACGCAGTATTTT. Translation gives CASSITSGRADTQYF. This chain uses TRBV19 with TRBJ2-3, with 13 bases fitting TRBD2. The CDR3 is 15 residues long. Trimming at V came to 3 bases and at J to 4 bases, leaving 1 base not matched to a gene. Germline V gives CDR1 LNHDA, CDR2 SQIVND (reference sequence).

The V gene is TRBV28, the J gene TRBJ1-2; TRBD1 matches 11 bases. There are 15 residues in the CDR3. Germline V gene data show CDR1 as MDHEN and CDR2 as SYDVKM. Trimming took 5 bases from V and 0 from J; bases not matched to a gene: 2. Here the CDR3 DNA reads TGTGCCAGCAGTCAGGGACAGGGGGCTAACTATGGCTACACCTTC. Translated: CASSQGQGANYGYTF.

The CDR3 DNA sequence: TGTGCCAGCAGCTTGGGACTCCAAGAGACCCAGTACTTC. This sequence encodes CASSLGLQETQYF. The V gene is TRBV5-8, the J gene TRBJ2-5; D is unclear. Germline-derived CDR1 and CDR2 are SGHTS and YDEGEE. The CDR3 is 13 residues long. The V end was cut by 0 bases, the J end by 1 base, with 4 bases between.